These T cell receptor beta chains were read from a single sample in a study of control samples from healthy donors and cancer patients. Clones were sequenced by immunoSEQ multiplex PCR, and TCRdb holds only the in-frame ones, with some missing. The repertoire consists of 150,000 to 200,000 clones, with over 85% occurring once and the leading ten covering around 1.6%. The specimen sequenced was blood. Receptors originate from a man between 18 and 35 years old in good health. The CDR3 runs from the conserved cysteine through the conserved F or W. D genes are given only for firm matches. Only part of the rows carry a size: once, few, many, or a class if the clone is expanded.

CDR3nt	CDR3aa	j_gene	abundance	v_gene	d_gene
TGTGCCAGCAGCTATGACGGGAGCTTAGGACGAAAACTGTTTTTT	CASSYDGSLGRKLFF	TRBJ1-4	NA	TRBV11-2	NA
TGTGCCAGCAGCTTAAATTGGGTGGGCCGGCCTGGAAACACCATATATTTT	CASSLNWVGRPGNTIYF	TRBJ1-3	NA	TRBV11-2	NA
TGTGCCGCCGTCAAGGATGGCGCGGATACGCAGTATTTT	CAAVKDGADTQYF	TRBJ2-3	NA	TRBV27	NA
TGTGCCAGCAGTTATAGCCTAGCGGCAGATACGCAGTATTTT	CASSYSLAADTQYF	TRBJ2-3	NA	TRBV6-5	TRBD2
TGTGCCAGCAGTTCCGGGACCGTCACAGATACGCAGTATTTT	CASSSGTVTDTQYF	TRBJ2-3	NA	TRBV7-9	NA
TGTGCCAGCAGTTACCCGGGGGGGGGCACAGATACGCAGTATTTT	CASSYPGGGTDTQYF	TRBJ2-3	once	TRBV6-5	TRBD2
TGTGCCAGCAGCGTAGTAACGGGGGTGGGTGGCTACACCTTC	CASSVVTGVGGYTF	TRBJ1-2	NA	TRBV9	NA
TGTGCCAGCAGCTTGTCTCGGACCCCCGACGGGCAGTACTTC	CASSLSRTPDGQYF	TRBJ2-7	NA	TRBV5-4	NA
TGTGCCAGCATCAAGAGGGAAAAACTGTTTTTT	CASIKREKLFF	TRBJ1-4	NA	TRBV5-8	NA
TGCGCCAGCAGCTCGGGGACTGGGAGCCACGAGCAGTACTTC	CASSSGTGSHEQYF	TRBJ2-7	once	TRBV5-1	NA
TGTGCCAGCAGTTACTCGAAGGATGCCTGGGAGCAGTACTTC	CASSYSKDAWEQYF	TRBJ2-7	once	TRBV6-5	NA
TGTGCCAGCAGCTCCCGTGGGTGGGGACTGAACTCAAATGAGCAGTTCTTC	CASSSRGWGLNSNEQFF	TRBJ2-1	NA	TRBV21-1	NA
TGTGCCTGGATGAGGGGACAGGGGGCCGGGGAGCTGTTTTTT	CAWMRGQGAGELFF	TRBJ2-2	NA	TRBV30	TRBD1
TGTGCCATCAGTGCGACTAGCGGGGGGGTCGAGAGCACAGATACGCAGTATTTT	CAISATSGGVESTDTQYF	TRBJ2-3	NA	TRBV10-3	TRBD2
TGTGCCAGCAGACCGGGATCCTACAATGAGCAGTTCTTC	CASRPGSYNEQFF	TRBJ2-1	NA	TRBV6-5	NA
TGCGCCAGCAGCTTGGAACTAGCGGGGCTCGAGCAGTTCTTC	CASSLELAGLEQFF	TRBJ2-1	NA	TRBV5-1	TRBD2
TGCGCCAGCAGCTTGGCTACCGGGACTTGGAACACTGAAGCTTTCTTT	CASSLATGTWNTEAFF	TRBJ1-1	NA	TRBV5-1	NA